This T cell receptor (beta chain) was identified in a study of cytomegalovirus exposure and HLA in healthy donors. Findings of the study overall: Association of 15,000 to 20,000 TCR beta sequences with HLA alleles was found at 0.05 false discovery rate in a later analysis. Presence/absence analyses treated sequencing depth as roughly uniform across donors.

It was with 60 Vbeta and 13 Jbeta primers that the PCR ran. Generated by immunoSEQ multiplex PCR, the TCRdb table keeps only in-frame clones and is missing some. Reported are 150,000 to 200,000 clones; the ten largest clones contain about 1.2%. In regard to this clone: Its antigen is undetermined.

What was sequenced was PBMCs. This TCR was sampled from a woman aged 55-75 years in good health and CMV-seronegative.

Written as DNA, the CDR3 is TGTGCCAGCAGCTTCCAGGGGGCGGATGAGCCCCAGCATTTT. It encodes CASSFQGADEPQHF. The chain couples TRBV7-9 to TRBJ1-5; 8 bases map to TRBD1. CDR1 and CDR2 (germline): SEHNR, FQNEAQ (reference sequence). CDR3 length equals 14 residues. The V gene end was trimmed by 3 bases and the J gene end by 8 bases; junction bases not matched to a gene: 6.